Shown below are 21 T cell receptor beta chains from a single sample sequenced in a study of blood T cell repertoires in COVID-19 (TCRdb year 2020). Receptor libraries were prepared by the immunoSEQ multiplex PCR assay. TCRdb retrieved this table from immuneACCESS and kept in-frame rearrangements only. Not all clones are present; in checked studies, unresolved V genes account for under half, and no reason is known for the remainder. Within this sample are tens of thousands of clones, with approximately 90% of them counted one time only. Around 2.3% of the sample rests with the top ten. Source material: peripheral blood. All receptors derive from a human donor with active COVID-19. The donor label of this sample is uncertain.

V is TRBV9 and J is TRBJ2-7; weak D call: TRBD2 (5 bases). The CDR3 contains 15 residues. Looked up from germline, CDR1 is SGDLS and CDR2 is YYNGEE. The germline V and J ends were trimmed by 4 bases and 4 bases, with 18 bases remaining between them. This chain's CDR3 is CASSPGPEALYEQYF. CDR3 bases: TGTGCCAGCAGCCCAGGACCGGAGGCCCTTTACGAGCAGTACTTC.

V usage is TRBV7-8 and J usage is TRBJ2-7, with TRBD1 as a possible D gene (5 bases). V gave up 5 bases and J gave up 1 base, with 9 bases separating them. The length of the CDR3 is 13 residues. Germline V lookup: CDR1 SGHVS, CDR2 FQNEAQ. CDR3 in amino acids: CASSLQESYEQYF. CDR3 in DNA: TGTGCCAGCAGCCTACAGGAATCCTACGAGCAGTACTTC.

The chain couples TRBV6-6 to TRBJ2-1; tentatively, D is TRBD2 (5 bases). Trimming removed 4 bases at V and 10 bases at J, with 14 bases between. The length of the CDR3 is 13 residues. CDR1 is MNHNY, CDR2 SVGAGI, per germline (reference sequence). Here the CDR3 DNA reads TGTGCCAGCAGTTCTCCCCCCGGGGTCGAGCAGTTCTTC. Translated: CASSSPPGVEQFF.

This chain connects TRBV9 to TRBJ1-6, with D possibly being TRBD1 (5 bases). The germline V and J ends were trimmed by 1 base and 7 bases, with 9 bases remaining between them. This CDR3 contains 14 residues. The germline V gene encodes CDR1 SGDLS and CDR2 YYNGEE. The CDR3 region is CASSVTGVNSPLHF. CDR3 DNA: TGTGCCAGCAGCGTAACAGGCGTGAATTCACCCCTCCACTTT.

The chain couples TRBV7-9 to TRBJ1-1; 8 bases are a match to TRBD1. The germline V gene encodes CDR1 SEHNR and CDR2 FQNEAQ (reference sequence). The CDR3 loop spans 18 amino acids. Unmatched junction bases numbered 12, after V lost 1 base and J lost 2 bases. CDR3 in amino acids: CASSLVGQGAIVNTEAFF. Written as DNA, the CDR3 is TGTGCCAGCAGCTTAGTCGGGCAGGGGGCTATCGTTAACACTGAAGCTTTCTTT.

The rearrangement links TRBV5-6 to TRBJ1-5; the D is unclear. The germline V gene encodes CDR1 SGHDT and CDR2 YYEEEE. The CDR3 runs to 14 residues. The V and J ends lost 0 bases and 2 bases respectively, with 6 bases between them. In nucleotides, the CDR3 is TGTGCCAGCAGCTTGGCAGTTGGCAATCAGCCCCAGCATTTT. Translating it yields CASSLAVGNQPQHF.

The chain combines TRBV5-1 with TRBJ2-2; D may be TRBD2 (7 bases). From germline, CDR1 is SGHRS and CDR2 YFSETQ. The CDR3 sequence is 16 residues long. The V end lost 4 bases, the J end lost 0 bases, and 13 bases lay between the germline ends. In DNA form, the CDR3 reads TGCGCCAGCAGCCCGTGGGGGGGCGCGAACACCGGGGAGCTGTTTTTT. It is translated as CASSPWGGANTGELFF.

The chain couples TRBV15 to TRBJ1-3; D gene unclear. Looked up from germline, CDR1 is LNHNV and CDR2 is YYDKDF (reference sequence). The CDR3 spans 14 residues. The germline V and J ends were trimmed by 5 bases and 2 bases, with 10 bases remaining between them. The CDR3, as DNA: TGTGCCACCAGCCCGTGGGAGGCTGGAAACACCATATATTTT. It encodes CATSPWEAGNTIYF.

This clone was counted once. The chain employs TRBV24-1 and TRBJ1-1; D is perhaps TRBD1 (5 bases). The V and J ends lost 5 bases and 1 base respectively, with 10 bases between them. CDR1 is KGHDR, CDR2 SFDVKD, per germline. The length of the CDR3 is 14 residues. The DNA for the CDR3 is TGTGCCACCAGTGGCTCAGACAGGAACACTGAAGCTTTCTTT. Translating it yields CATSGSDRNTEAFF.

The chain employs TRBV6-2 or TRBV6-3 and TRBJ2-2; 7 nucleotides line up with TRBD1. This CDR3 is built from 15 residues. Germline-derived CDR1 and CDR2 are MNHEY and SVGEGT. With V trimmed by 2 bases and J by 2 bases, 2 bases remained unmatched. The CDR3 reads CASSYTGDNTGELFF. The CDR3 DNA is TGTGCCAGCAGTTACACAGGGGACAACACCGGGGAGCTGTTTTTT.

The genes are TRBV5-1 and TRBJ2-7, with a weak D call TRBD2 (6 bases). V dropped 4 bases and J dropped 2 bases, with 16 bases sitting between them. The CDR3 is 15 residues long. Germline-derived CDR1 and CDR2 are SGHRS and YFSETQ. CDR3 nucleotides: TGCGCCAGCAGCGGTTCCGCGGGGATGGCCTACGAGCAGTACTTC. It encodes CASSGSAGMAYEQYF.

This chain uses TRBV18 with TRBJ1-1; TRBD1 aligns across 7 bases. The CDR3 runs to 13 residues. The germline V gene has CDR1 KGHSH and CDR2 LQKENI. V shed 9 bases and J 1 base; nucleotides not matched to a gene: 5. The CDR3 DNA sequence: TGTGCCAGTAGCGGGACAGCGAACACTGAAGCTTTCTTT. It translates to CASSGTANTEAFF.

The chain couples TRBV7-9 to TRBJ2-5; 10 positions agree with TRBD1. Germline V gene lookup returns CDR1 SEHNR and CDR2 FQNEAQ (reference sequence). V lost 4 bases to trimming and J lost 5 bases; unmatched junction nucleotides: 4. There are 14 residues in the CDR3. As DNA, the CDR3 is TGTGCCAGCAGCTCGGACAGGGGGTTGGAGACCCAGTACTTC. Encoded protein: CASSSDRGLETQYF.

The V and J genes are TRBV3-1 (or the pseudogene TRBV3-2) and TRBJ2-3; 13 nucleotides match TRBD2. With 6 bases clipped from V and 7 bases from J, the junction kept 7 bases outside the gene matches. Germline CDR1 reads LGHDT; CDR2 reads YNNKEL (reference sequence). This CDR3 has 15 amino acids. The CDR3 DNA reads TGTGCCAGCAGGCTACTAGCGGGGGGGCCGAATACGCAGTATTTT. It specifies CASRLLAGGPNTQYF.

The CDR3 DNA sequence: TGTGCCAGCAGTGAAGGGCCGATGGAGCTGTTTTTT. Its translation is CASSEGPMELFF. The chain carries TRBV2 and TRBJ2-2; D is unresolved. V lost 1 base to trimming and J lost 10 bases, with 7 bases between them. This CDR3 comprises 12 residues. From germline, CDR1 is SNHLY and CDR2 FYNNEI.

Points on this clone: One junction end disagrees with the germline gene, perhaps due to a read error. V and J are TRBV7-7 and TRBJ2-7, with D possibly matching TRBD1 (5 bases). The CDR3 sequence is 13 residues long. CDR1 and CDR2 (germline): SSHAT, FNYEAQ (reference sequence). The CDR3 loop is CASSLNRYNEQYF. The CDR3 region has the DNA TGTGCTAGCAGCTTAAACAGGTACAACGAGCAGTACTTC.

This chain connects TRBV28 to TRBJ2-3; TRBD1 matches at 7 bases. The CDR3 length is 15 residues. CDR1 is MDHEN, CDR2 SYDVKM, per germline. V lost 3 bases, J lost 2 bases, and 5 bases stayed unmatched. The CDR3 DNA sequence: TGTGCCAGCAGTTTTCCGACAGGGAACACAGATACGCAGTATTTT. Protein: CASSFPTGNTDTQYF.

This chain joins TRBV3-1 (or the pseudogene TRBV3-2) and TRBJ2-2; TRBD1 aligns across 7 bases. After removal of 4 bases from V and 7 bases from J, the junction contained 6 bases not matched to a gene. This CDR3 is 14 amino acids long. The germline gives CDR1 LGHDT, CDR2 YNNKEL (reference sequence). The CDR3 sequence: CASSPRQGIGELFF. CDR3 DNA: TGTGCCAGCAGCCCCCGACAGGGAATCGGGGAGCTGTTTTTT.

The CDR3 sequence is CASHATTGGSGTQYF. In DNA, the CDR3 is TGTGCCAGCCATGCGACGACGGGGGGTTCGGGGACCCAGTACTTC. V is TRBV18 and J is TRBJ2-5; 7 bases align to TRBD2. Trimming at V came to 8 bases and at J to 7 bases, leaving 16 bases not matched to a gene. The CDR3 sequence is 15 residues long. In germline, CDR1 is KGHSH, CDR2 LQKENI. Full variable domain (remainder filled in from reference TRBV18 and TRBJ2-5): NAGVMQNPRHLVRRRGQEARLRCSPMKGHSHVYWYRQLPEEGLKFMVYLQKENIIDESGMPKERFSAEFPKEGPSILRIQQVVRGDSAAYFCASHATTGGSGTQYFGPGTRLLVL.

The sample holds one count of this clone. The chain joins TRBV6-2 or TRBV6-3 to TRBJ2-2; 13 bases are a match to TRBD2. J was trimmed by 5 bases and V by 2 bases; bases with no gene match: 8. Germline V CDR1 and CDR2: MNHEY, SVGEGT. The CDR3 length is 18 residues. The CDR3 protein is CASSYLLAGGPRTGELFF. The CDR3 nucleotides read TGTGCCAGCAGTTACCTACTAGCGGGGGGGCCGCGAACCGGGGAGCTGTTTTTT.

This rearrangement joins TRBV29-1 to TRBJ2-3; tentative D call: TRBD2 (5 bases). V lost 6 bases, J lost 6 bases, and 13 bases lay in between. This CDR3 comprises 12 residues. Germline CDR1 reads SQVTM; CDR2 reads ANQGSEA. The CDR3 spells CSVRAAGDTQYF. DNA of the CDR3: TGCAGCGTACGGGCTGCGGGCGATACGCAGTATTTT.